These 23 T cell receptor beta chains were sequenced from one sample in a study of CD8 T cells in ankylosing spondylitis (TCRdb year 2017). Libraries came from 5' RACE. The instrument given in TCRdb is Illumina HiSeq 2500. TCRdb redid the processing of the public reads, applying fastp at Q25 and MiXCR, and retained in-frame beta chains. Every entry covers one CDR3 protein and lists the most common genes and DNA from its rows. The sample table shows thousands of distinct CDR3 sequences, and 3.9% are seen once. The ten largest make up 8% to 13% of the sample. Specimen: blood, either unsorted or a sorted T cell fraction (not recorded which). These receptor sequences come from a female donor with ankylosing spondylitis or in good health (not recorded which).

This clonotype is medium-sized within its sample. The rearrangement joins TRBV9 to TRBJ2-1, with D possibly matching TRBD2 (7 bases). Looked up from germline, CDR1 is SGDLS and CDR2 is YYNGEE. The CDR3 sequence is 14 residues long. V lost 0 bases, J lost 5 bases, and 9 bases lay in between. This CDR3 is CASSVEGGDNEQFF. CDR3 nucleotides: TGTGCCAGCAGCGTAGAGGGGGGGGACAATGAGCAGTTCTTC.

This clonotype is large (0.1 to 1%) in the sample. For the CDR3, the DNA is TGTGCCAGCAGCGACAGGGGACCGAACACTGAAGCTTTCTTT. It specifies CASSDRGPNTEAFF. This chain joins TRBV9 and TRBJ1-1; 7 positions match TRBD1. V lost 3 bases and J lost 1; bases outside the gene matches: 3. The CDR3 has 14 residues. Germline CDR1 and CDR2: SGDLS and YYNGEE.

In this sample, this clonotype turned up a few times. The rearrangement links TRBV9 to TRBJ2-7, with D possibly being TRBD1 (7 bases). The germline gives CDR1 SGDLS, CDR2 YYNGEE. The CDR3 spans 14 residues. Deletions cut 0 bases from V and 4 bases from J, with 11 bases between. CDR3 amino acids: CASSVVAGGYEQYF. In DNA form, the CDR3 reads TGTGCCAGCAGCGTAGTCGCAGGGGGGTACGAGCAGTACTTC.

This clonotype is medium-sized. The chain has TRBV9 and TRBJ2-2, with 8 bases that match TRBD2. V dropped 5 bases and J dropped 1; count of bases not matched to a gene: 7. CDR3 size: 16 residues. Germline assignment: CDR1 SGDLS and CDR2 YYNGEE. The chain's CDR3 is CASRSSSGENTGELFF. CDR3 coding DNA: TGTGCCAGCAGAAGCAGTAGCGGGGAGAACACCGGGGAGCTGTTTTTT.

This clonotype is labeled medium-sized (0.01 to 0.1%). V and J are TRBV9 and TRBJ1-3; D possibly corresponds to TRBD1 (5 bases). This CDR3 region has 16 residues. Germline V gives CDR1 SGDLS, CDR2 YYNGEE. The V end was cut by 4 bases, the J end by 1 base, with 15 bases between. The CDR3 DNA is TGTGCCAGCAGCCTGGGAGGGGATTCGTCTGGAAACACCATATATTTT. Translation: CASSLGGDSSGNTIYF.

In this sample, this clonotype turned up many times. The chain is built from TRBV9 and TRBJ2-7; D call uncertain. V lost 4 bases and J lost 3, with 14 bases in between. The CDR3 is 14 residues long. CDR1 is SGDLS and CDR2 is YYNGEE in the germline V gene. CDR3 protein: CASSPAGSSYEQYF. CDR3 nucleotide sequence: TGTGCCAGCAGCCCAGCAGGCTCAAGCTACGAGCAGTACTTC.

This clonotype was detected ten times or more. The chain carries TRBV9 and TRBJ1-1, with D possibly matching TRBD1 (5 bases). Trimming removed 0 bases at V and 4 bases at J, with 13 bases between. This CDR3 comprises 15 residues. Germline V CDR1 and CDR2: SGDLS, YYNGEE. The CDR3 bases are TGTGCCAGCAGCGTAGTGGCAGGGCCGGGCACTGAAGCTTTCTTT. Its translation: CASSVVAGPGTEAFF.

This clonotype was seen at least ten times. The chain joins TRBV9 to TRBJ2-2; TRBD2 matches 7 bases. The CDR3 is 15 amino acids. Losses at the gene ends were 3 bases for V and 8 bases for J; bases not matched to a gene: 10. From germline, CDR1 is SGDLS and CDR2 YYNGEE. The CDR3 sequence is CASSAVVGGKGELFF. The CDR3 DNA sequence: TGTGCCAGCAGCGCAGTAGTGGGGGGGAAGGGGGAGCTGTTTTTT. Full variable domain (outside the CDR3, taken from reference TRBV9 and TRBJ2-2): DSGVTQTPKHLITATGQRVTLRCSPRSGDLSVYWYQQSLDQGLQFLIQYYNGEERAKGNILERFSAQQFPDLHSELNLSSLELGDSALYFCASSAVVGGKGELFFGEGSRLTVL.

Ten or more counts support this clonotype. This CDR3 is CASSKGPGDTNYGYTF. The DNA for the CDR3 is TGTGCCAGCAGCAAAGGGCCAGGGGACACTAACTATGGCTACACCTTC. V usage is TRBV21-1 and J usage is TRBJ1-2; the table calls TRBD1, which could not be checked here. TRBV21-1 is tagged as a pseudogene. There are 16 residues in the CDR3.

This clonotype is medium-sized within its sample. The chain joins TRBV9 to TRBJ2-3; the D gene is possibly TRBD2 (7 bases). The CDR3 covers 16 residues. V lost 3 bases to trimming and J lost 2 bases, with 16 bases between them. Per the germline V gene, CDR1 is SGDLS and CDR2 is YYNGEE. In nucleotides, the CDR3 is TGTGCCAGCAGCGCATCGGGGGGCTTCCACACAGATACGCAGTATTTT. Translating gives CASSASGGFHTDTQYF.

In this sample, this clonotype turned up many times. The chain joins TRBV9 to TRBJ2-6; D perhaps matches TRBD1 (6 bases). The germline V gene encodes CDR1 SGDLS and CDR2 YYNGEE. This CDR3 is 16 amino acids long. V shed 5 bases and J shed 0 bases, with 12 bases lying between them. CDR3 protein: CASSAGQYSGANVLTF. The CDR3 nucleotides are TGTGCCAGCAGTGCTGGACAGTACTCTGGGGCCAACGTCCTGACTTTC.

Judged by abundance, this clonotype is medium-sized. The chain links TRBV9 to TRBJ2-2, with TRBD1 matching 7 bases. The length of the CDR3 is 17 residues. The V gene end was trimmed by 0 bases and the J gene end by 4 bases; junction bases not matched to a gene: 9. In germline, CDR1 is SGDLS, CDR2 YYNGEE. Here the CDR3 reads CASSVGGQGVFTGELFF. As DNA, the CDR3 is TGTGCCAGCAGCGTAGGGGGGCAGGGGGTATTCACCGGGGAGCTGTTTTTT. Full variable domain (missing parts from reference TRBV9 and TRBJ2-2): DSGVTQTPKHLITATGQRVTLRCSPRSGDLSVYWYQQSLDQGLQFLIQYYNGEERAKGNILERFSAQQFPDLHSELNLSSLELGDSALYFCASSVGGQGVFTGELFFGEGSRLTVL.

This clonotype was seen ten or more times. This chain uses TRBV9 with TRBJ2-1, with a tentative D call TRBD2 (6 bases). Germline loops: CDR1 SGDLS, CDR2 YYNGEE. Trimming took 4 bases from V and 8 from J, leaving 19 bases between them. The CDR3 runs 15 residues. CDR3: CASSLSGESSDEQFF. CDR3 DNA sequence: TGTGCCAGCAGCTTATCGGGGGAGTCTTCTGATGAGCAGTTCTTC.

This clonotype appeared many times. The chain uses TRBV9 and TRBJ2-7; TRBD1 matches at 7 bases. Germline values: CDR1 SGDLS, CDR2 YYNGEE. CDR3 length equals 14 residues. Losses at the gene ends were 4 bases for V and 4 bases for J; bases not matched to a gene: 8. Here the CDR3 DNA reads TGTGCCAGCAGCTTGACAGGGAATTCGTACGAGCAGTACTTC. This encodes CASSLTGNSYEQYF.

This clonotype has at least ten counts. This sequence joins TRBV9 and TRBJ2-1; 9 positions agree with TRBD2. The CDR3 is 14 amino acids. The J segment lost 13 bases and the V segment lost 4 bases, leaving 12 bases of the junction unmatched. Per the germline V gene, CDR1 is SGDLS and CDR2 is YYNGEE. The CDR3 region has the DNA TGTGCCAGCAGCAATCTCGGAGAGCGGGGGGCCCAGTTCTTC. Its protein product is CASSNLGERGAQFF.

This clonotype is deemed medium-sized. The chain uses TRBV9 and TRBJ2-5, with D possibly called TRBD1 or TRBD2 (5 bases each). The CDR3 consists of 16 residues. V lost 3 bases to trimming and J lost 5 bases, with 20 bases between them. Germline V gene sequence: CDR1 SGDLS, CDR2 YYNGEE. CDR3 sequence reads: CASSGNRDVGGETQYF. In DNA, the CDR3 is TGTGCCAGCAGCGGGAACCGGGACGTCGGTGGGGAGACCCAGTACTTC.

The sample holds many counts of this clonotype. This sequence joins TRBV9 and TRBJ2-1; no definite D call. CDR3 length equals 15 residues. Germline CDR1 reads SGDLS; CDR2 reads YYNGEE. Trimming shortened V by 0 bases and J by 5 bases, and 12 bases separated the two germline ends. Here the CDR3 reads CASSVARFAHNEQFF. CDR3 bases: TGTGCCAGCAGCGTAGCTAGGTTCGCCCACAATGAGCAGTTCTTC.

By frequency in the sample, this clonotype is medium-sized. V is TRBV9 and J is TRBJ2-1; 12 positions agree with TRBD2. V lost 3 bases, J lost 8 bases, and 6 bases stayed unmatched. CDR1 and CDR2 from the germline V gene are SGDLS and YYNGEE. The CDR3 extends over 15 amino acids. CDR3 coding DNA: TGTGCCAGCAGCGCCACTAGCGGGGGGTCCGATGAGCAGTTCTTC. It encodes CASSATSGGSDEQFF.

The table lists this clonotype with many counts. The chain employs TRBV9 and TRBJ2-3; 11 bases are a match to TRBD2. V was pared by 4 bases and J by 2 bases, with 6 bases of the junction left unmatched. Germline-derived CDR1 and CDR2 are SGDLS and YYNGEE. This CDR3 comprises 16 residues. CDR3 loop: CASSPRLAGNTDTQYF. The CDR3 nucleotides read TGTGCCAGCAGCCCTCGACTAGCGGGGAACACAGATACGCAGTATTTT.

This clonotype has a count of ten or more. V usage is TRBV9 and J usage is TRBJ2-3, with 7 nucleotides matching TRBD2. With V trimmed by 4 bases and J by 0 bases, 5 bases remained unmatched. The germline gives CDR1 SGDLS, CDR2 YYNGEE. CDR3 length: 15 amino acids. CDR3: CASSTLAVSTDTQYF. CDR3 nucleotides: TGTGCCAGCAGCACCCTAGCGGTGAGCACAGATACGCAGTATTTT.

This clonotype is medium-sized. CDR3 loop: CASSVERWTYNEQFF. For the CDR3, the DNA is TGTGCCAGCAGCGTAGAGAGGTGGACCTACAATGAGCAGTTCTTC. J is TRBJ2-1 and V is TRBV9; D is unclear. CDR1 is SGDLS and CDR2 is YYNGEE in the germline V gene. The CDR3 is 15 amino acids. The germline V and J ends were trimmed by 0 bases and 2 bases, with 9 bases remaining between them.

This clonotype is classed as medium-sized. V gene TRBV9 combines with J gene TRBJ2-1; TRBD1 matches 7 bases. V gave up 3 bases and J gave up 2 bases; unmatched junction bases: 5. In germline, CDR1 is SGDLS, CDR2 YYNGEE. The length of the CDR3 is 15 residues. In DNA form, the CDR3 reads TGTGCCAGCAGCGCCCCGGGGACAGCCTACAATGAGCAGTTCTTC. This gives the protein CASSAPGTAYNEQFF.

This clonotype came up a few times. V gene TRBV9 combines with J gene TRBJ2-7; 14 positions match TRBD2. Looked up from germline, CDR1 is SGDLS and CDR2 is YYNGEE. J lost 0 bases, V lost 4 bases, and 6 bases had no gene match. This CDR3 is built from 17 residues. CDR3 residues: CASSRGLAGESSYEQYF. For the CDR3, the DNA is TGTGCCAGCAGCAGGGGACTAGCGGGGGAAAGCTCCTACGAGCAGTACTTC.